A selection of T cell receptor beta chains follows, all from one sample in a study of cytomegalovirus exposure and HLA in healthy donors. Libraries were prepared by immunoSEQ multiplex PCR; TCRdb keeps only in-frame clonotypes and omits some of them. Here the sample spans 75,000 to 95,000 clones, roughly 60% being singletons. The sequencing sample was made of PBMCs. The receptor source for this set is a woman between 45 and 60 years old in good health and CMV-seropositive. CDR3s include the opening cysteine and the closing phenylalanine or tryptophan. Each record gives: J gene, D gene, clone size, V gene, CDR3 protein, CDR3 DNA. The D gene is left open where the match is weak. Clone size is given for some rows only: seen once, a few or many times, or a class if the clone is expanded.

j_gene: TRBJ1-2; d_gene: NA; abundance: NA; v_gene: TRBV30; CDR3aa: CAWRNGPTFNYGYTF; CDR3nt: TGTGCCTGGAGAAATGGGCCAACGTTTAATTATGGCTACACCTTC
j_gene: TRBJ2-7; d_gene: TRBD2; abundance: NA; v_gene: TRBV7-2; CDR3aa: CASSWSGGVIYEQYF; CDR3nt: TGTGCCAGCAGCTGGAGCGGGGGGGTAATCTACGAGCAGTACTTC
j_gene: TRBJ1-2; d_gene: TRBD1; abundance: NA; v_gene: TRBV15; CDR3aa: CATSRRQGGGLDYGYTF; CDR3nt: TGTGCCACCAGCAGAAGACAGGGGGGAGGACTAGACTATGGCTACACCTTC
j_gene: TRBJ1-2; d_gene: TRBD1; abundance: NA; v_gene: TRBV5-4; CDR3aa: CASSSKSTGDVGYTF; CDR3nt: TGTGCCAGCAGCTCCAAATCGACAGGGGATGTTGGCTACACCTTC
j_gene: TRBJ2-7; d_gene: TRBD2; abundance: NA; v_gene: TRBV28; CDR3aa: CASGGAYEQYF; CDR3nt: TGTGCCAGCGGGGGGGCCTACGAGCAGTACTTC
j_gene: TRBJ2-7; d_gene: TRBD2; abundance: once; v_gene: TRBV28; CDR3aa: CASSSETSGGIYEQYF; CDR3nt: TGTGCCAGCAGTTCCGAGACTAGCGGGGGAATCTACGAGCAGTACTTC
j_gene: TRBJ1-2; d_gene: TRBD1; abundance: NA; v_gene: TRBV5-4; CDR3aa: CATRDRNFYGYTF; CDR3nt: TGTGCCACCCGGGACAGGAATTTCTATGGCTACACCTTC
j_gene: TRBJ1-2; d_gene: TRBD1; abundance: NA; v_gene: TRBV6-5; CDR3aa: CASSRDRGYGYTF; CDR3nt: TGTGCCAGCAGTAGGGACAGGGGTTATGGCTACACCTTC
j_gene: TRBJ2-3; d_gene: NA; abundance: NA; v_gene: TRBV4-3; CDR3aa: CASSFGDRLLGDTQYF; CDR3nt: TGCGCCAGCAGCTTTGGAGACCGGCTTCTGGGAGATACGCAGTATTTT
j_gene: TRBJ1-2; d_gene: TRBD1; abundance: once; v_gene: TRBV5-6; CDR3aa: CASSLQGNGYTF; CDR3nt: TGTGCCAGCAGCTTACAGGGGAATGGCTACACCTTC
j_gene: TRBJ2-7; d_gene: NA; abundance: NA; v_gene: TRBV28; CDR3aa: CASRVGLFFGGEQYF; CDR3nt: TGTGCCAGCAGGGTCGGACTCTTCTTTGGAGGAGAGCAGTACTTC
j_gene: TRBJ1-2; d_gene: TRBD1; abundance: NA; v_gene: TRBV19; CDR3aa: CASSPPGQIYGYTF; CDR3nt: TGTGCCAGTAGTCCGCCGGGACAGATCTATGGCTACACCTTC
j_gene: TRBJ1-5; d_gene: TRBD1; abundance: NA; v_gene: TRBV2; CDR3aa: CASNRGTGYSNQPQHF; CDR3nt: TGTGCCAGCAACCGGGGGACAGGGTATAGCAATCAGCCCCAGCATTTT
j_gene: TRBJ2-6; d_gene: NA; abundance: NA; v_gene: TRBV15; CDR3aa: CATSREQPRSTGANVLTF; CDR3nt: TGTGCCACCAGCAGAGAACAACCCCGGAGTACTGGGGCCAACGTCCTGACTTTC
j_gene: TRBJ2-3; d_gene: NA; abundance: once; v_gene: TRBV4-1; CDR3aa: CASSQESRADTQYF; CDR3nt: TGCGCCAGCAGCCAAGAATCCAGGGCAGATACGCAGTATTTT
j_gene: TRBJ1-1; d_gene: TRBD1; abundance: NA; v_gene: TRBV19; CDR3aa: CASSRGQTNTEAFF; CDR3nt: TGTGCCAGTAGCAGGGGACAGACTAACACTGAAGCTTTCTTT
j_gene: TRBJ2-1; d_gene: TRBD1; abundance: NA; v_gene: TRBV29-1; CDR3aa: CSVRPQGSPEEQFF; CDR3nt: TGCAGCGTCCGTCCACAGGGGTCCCCCGAAGAGCAGTTCTTC
j_gene: TRBJ2-3; d_gene: TRBD1; abundance: NA; v_gene: TRBV9; CDR3aa: CASSVAQGQGSDTQYF; CDR3nt: TGTGCCAGCAGCGTAGCTCAGGGACAGGGATCAGATACGCAGTATTTT